The entry below describes one T cell receptor beta chain. Its antigen is still unknown. The CDR3 extends over 14 amino acids. The germline V gene encodes CDR1 SGHVS and CDR2 FQNEAQ. Trimming pared 2 bases from V and 2 bases from J, leaving 10 bases between. This specimen belongs to a study of T cells in localized non-small cell lung cancer. The protocol was immunoSEQ multiplex PCR, while the TCRdb copy is restricted to in-frame clones and leaves out a portion. The sample has 75,000 to 80,000 clones; more than 75% are singletons. General study results and limits: Uninvolved adjacent lung showed higher T cell clonality than tumor. Researchers found a median 57 of the top 100 tumor clones in adjacent lung. Elevated circulating T cell density in blood was associated with longer overall survival.

The sequence derives from a woman aged 35-70 years with stage I squamous cell lung carcinoma. The chain has TRBV7-8 and TRBJ2-7; perhaps TRBD1 as D (6 bases). The sample here was peripheral blood, taken before any cancer treatment. The CDR3 DNA sequence: TGTGCCAGCAGCTTATCTGGGGGCGCCTACGAGCAGTACTTC. It codes for CASSLSGGAYEQYF.